Below, 3 T cell receptor beta chains from the same sample are listed, as sequenced in a study of blood T cell repertoires in COVID-19 (dated by TCRdb to the early 2020s). Libraries were constructed by the immunoSEQ multiplex PCR assay. TCRdb holds this immuneACCESS table with in-frame rearrangements only. Some clones are missing; in checked studies, unresolved V genes explain under half, and the rest has no known cause. The sample table shows a few hundred thousand clones, and approximately 85% are seen once. 0.7% to 1% of the sample is held by the ten biggest clonotypes. Sequenced input: peripheral blood. The receptors were gathered from a human donor with COVID-19, enrolled during active disease. The donor label of this sample is uncertain.

This CDR3 is CAWSPPGQNTEAFF. The CDR3 DNA follows: TGTGCCTGGAGTCCTCCTGGACAGAACACTGAAGCTTTCTTT. This rearrangement joins TRBV30 to TRBJ1-1, with D tentatively TRBD1 (5 bases). Germline-derived CDR1 and CDR2 are GTSNPN and SVGIG (reference sequence). Trimming removed 2 bases from V and 1 base from J, with 11 bases in between. The CDR3 extends over 14 amino acids.

The genes are TRBV7-8 and TRBJ1-1; D may be TRBD1 (5 bases). V lost 4 bases and J lost 7, with 25 bases in between. CDR3 size: 17 residues. CDR1 SGHVS and CDR2 FQNEAQ come from the germline V gene. The chain's CDR3 is CASSSAPRGSGPIEAFF. CDR3 DNA sequence: TGTGCCAGCAGCTCGGCGCCTCGGGGGTCGGGACCGATTGAAGCTTTCTTT.

The chain couples TRBV10-1 to TRBJ2-7; the match to TRBD1 covers 9 bases. Trimming cost V 5 bases and J 6 bases; bases outside gene matches: 5. Germline V lookup: CDR1 WNHNN, CDR2 SYGVQD (reference sequence). The CDR3 contains 13 residues. In DNA, the CDR3 is TGCGCCAGCAGTAGGGACAGGGTGGGCGAGCAGTACTTC. As protein: CASSRDRVGEQYF.